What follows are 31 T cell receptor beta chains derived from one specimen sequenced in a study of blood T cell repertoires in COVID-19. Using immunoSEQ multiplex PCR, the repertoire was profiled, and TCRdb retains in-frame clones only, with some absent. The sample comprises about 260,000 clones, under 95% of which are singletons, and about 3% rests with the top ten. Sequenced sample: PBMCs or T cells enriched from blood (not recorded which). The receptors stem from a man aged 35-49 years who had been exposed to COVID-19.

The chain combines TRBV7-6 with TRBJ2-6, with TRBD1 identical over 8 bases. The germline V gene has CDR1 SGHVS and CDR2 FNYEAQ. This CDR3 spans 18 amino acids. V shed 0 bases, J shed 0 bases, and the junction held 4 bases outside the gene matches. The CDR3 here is CASSLAGTGSSGANVLTF. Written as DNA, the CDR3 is TGTGCCAGCAGCTTAGCCGGGACAGGTAGCTCTGGGGCCAACGTCCTGACTTTC.

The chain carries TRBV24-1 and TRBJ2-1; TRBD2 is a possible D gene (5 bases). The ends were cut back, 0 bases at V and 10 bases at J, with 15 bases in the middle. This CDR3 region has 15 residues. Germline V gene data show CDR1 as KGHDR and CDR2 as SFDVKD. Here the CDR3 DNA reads TGTGCCACCAGTGATTTGGGGGAGAACATGGCCGAGCAGTTCTTC. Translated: CATSDLGENMAEQFF.

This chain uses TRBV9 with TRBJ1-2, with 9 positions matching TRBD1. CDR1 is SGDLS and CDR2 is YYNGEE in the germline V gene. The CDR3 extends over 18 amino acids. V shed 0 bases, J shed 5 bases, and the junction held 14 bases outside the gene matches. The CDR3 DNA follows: TGTGCCAGCAGCGTAGACCCGACCGGGGGACAGGGAGGGTATGGCTACACCTTC. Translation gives CASSVDPTGGQGGYGYTF.

The CDR3 DNA sequence: TGCGCCAGCAGCTTGGGCCAGAATTACGAGCAGTACTTC. Residues: CASSLGQNYEQYF. The chain couples TRBV5-1 to TRBJ2-7, with D uncertain. CDR1 and CDR2 (germline): SGHRS, YFSETQ. Deletions cut 0 bases from V and 4 bases from J, with 8 bases between. This CDR3 is built from 13 residues.

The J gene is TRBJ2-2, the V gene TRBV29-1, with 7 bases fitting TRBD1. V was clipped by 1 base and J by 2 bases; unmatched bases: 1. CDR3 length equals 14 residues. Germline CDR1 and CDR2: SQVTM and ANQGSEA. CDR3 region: CSVEGTGNTGELFF. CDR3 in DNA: TGCAGCGTTGAAGGGACAGGAAACACCGGGGAGCTGTTTTTT.

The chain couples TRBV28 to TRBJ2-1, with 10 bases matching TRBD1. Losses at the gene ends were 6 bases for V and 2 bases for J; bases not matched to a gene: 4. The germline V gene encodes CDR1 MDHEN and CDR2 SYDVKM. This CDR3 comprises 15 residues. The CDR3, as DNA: TGTGCCAGCAGGGAGGGACAGGGGCCCTACAATGAGCAGTTCTTC. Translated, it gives CASREGQGPYNEQFF. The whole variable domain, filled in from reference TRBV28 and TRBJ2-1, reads DVKVTQSSRYLVKRTGEKVFLECVQDMDHENMFWYRQDPGLGLRLIYFSYDVKMKEKGDIPEGYSVSREKKERFSLILESASTNQTSMYLCASREGQGPYNEQFFGPGTRLTVL.

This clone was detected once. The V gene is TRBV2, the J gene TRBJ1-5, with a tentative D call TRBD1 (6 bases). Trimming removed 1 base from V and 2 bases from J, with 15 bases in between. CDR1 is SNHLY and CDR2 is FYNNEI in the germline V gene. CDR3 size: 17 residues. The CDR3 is CASSEDWGGAGNQPQHF. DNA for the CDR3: TGTGCCAGCAGTGAAGATTGGGGGGGCGCAGGCAATCAGCCCCAGCATTTT.

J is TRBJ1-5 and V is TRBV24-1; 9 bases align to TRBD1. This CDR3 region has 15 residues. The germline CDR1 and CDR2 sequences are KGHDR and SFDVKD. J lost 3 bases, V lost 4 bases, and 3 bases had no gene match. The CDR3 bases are TGTGCCACCAGTGACGGGGACAGGGACAATCAGCCCCAGCATTTT. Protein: CATSDGDRDNQPQHF.

The CDR3 sequence is CASSSRLAGHSYEQYF. CDR3 DNA sequence: TGTGCCAGCAGCTCCAGACTAGCGGGTCACTCCTACGAGCAGTACTTC. This sequence joins TRBV7-9 and TRBJ2-7; 10 bases match TRBD2. Germline V lookup: CDR1 SEHNR, CDR2 FQNEAQ (reference sequence). The CDR3 covers 16 residues. The V and J ends lost 4 bases and 0 bases, in that order; junction bases with no gene match: 6.

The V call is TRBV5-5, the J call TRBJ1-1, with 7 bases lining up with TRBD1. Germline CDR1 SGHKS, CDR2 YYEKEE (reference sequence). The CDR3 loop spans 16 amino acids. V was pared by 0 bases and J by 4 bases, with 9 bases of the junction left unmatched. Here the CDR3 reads CASSLARGLDSTEAFF. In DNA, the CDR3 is TGTGCCAGCAGCTTGGCCAGGGGGTTGGATAGCACTGAAGCTTTCTTT.

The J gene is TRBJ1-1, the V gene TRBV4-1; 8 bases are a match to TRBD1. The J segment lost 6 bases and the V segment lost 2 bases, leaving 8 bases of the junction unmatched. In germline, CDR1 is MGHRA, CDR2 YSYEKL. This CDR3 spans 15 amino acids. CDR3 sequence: CASSQPGQGQAEAFF. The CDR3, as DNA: TGCGCCAGCAGCCAACCTGGACAGGGCCAGGCTGAAGCTTTCTTT.

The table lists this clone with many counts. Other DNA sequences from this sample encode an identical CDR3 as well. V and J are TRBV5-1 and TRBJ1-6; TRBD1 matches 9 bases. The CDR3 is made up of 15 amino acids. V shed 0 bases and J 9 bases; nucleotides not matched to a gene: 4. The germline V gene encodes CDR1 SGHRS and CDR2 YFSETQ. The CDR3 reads CASSLEGQGGSPLHF. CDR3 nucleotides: TGCGCCAGCAGCTTGGAGGGACAGGGAGGTTCACCCCTCCACTTT.

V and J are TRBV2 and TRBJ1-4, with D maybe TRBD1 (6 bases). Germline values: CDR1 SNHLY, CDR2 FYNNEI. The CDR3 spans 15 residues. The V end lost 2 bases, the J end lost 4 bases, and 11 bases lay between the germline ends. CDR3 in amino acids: CASSEWTADNEKLFF. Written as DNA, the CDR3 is TGTGCCAGCAGTGAATGGACAGCCGATAATGAAAAACTGTTTTTT.

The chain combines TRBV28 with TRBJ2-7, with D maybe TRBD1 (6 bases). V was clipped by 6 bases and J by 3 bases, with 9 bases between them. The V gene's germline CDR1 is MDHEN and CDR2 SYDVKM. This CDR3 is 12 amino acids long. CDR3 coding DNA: TGTGCCAGCAGGGAAGGGGGCTACGAGCAGTACTTC. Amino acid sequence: CASREGGYEQYF.

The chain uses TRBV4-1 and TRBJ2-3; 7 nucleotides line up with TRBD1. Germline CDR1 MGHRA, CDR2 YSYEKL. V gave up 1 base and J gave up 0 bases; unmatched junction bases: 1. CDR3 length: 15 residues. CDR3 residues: CASSQVTGSTDTQYF. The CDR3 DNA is TGCGCCAGCAGCCAAGTGACAGGGAGCACAGATACGCAGTATTTT.

The CDR3: CAISVGAGRGGNYGYTF. The CDR3 nucleotides read TGTGCCATCAGTGTGGGTGCAGGGAGAGGGGGTAACTATGGCTACACCTTC. This chain connects TRBV10-3 to TRBJ1-2; D might be TRBD1 (6 bases). Germline V gene data show CDR1 as ENHRY and CDR2 as SYGVKD. The CDR3 length is 17 residues. V lost 4 bases to trimming and J lost 1 base, with 19 bases between them.

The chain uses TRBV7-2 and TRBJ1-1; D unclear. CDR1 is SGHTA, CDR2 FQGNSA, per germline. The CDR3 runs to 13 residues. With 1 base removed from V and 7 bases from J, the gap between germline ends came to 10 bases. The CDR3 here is CASSLGLRDEAFF. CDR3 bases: TGTGCCAGCAGCTTAGGTTTACGGGATGAAGCTTTCTTT.

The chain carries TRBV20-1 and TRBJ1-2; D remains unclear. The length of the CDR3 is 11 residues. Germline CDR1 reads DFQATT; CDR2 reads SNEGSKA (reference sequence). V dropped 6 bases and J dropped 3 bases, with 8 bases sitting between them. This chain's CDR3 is CSARLDYGYTF. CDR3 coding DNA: TGCAGTGCCCGGCTAGACTATGGCTACACCTTC.

The CDR3 region has the DNA TGTGCCAGTAGTTCACCGGGACAGAGCTCTGGGGCCAACGTCCTGACTTTC. Encoded protein: CASSSPGQSSGANVLTF. This chain uses TRBV19 with TRBJ2-6; 7 nucleotides match TRBD1. Trimming cost V 5 bases and J 0 bases; bases outside gene matches: 7. Germline V gene sequence: CDR1 LNHDA, CDR2 SQIVND (reference sequence). This CDR3 comprises 17 residues.

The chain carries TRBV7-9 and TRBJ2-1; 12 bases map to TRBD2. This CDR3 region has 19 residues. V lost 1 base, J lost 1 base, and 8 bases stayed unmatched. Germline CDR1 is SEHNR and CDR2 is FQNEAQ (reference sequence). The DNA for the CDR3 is TGTGCCAGCAGCTTAGTAGGGACTAGCGGGCCCAAATCCTACAATGAGCAGTTCTTC. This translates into CASSLVGTSGPKSYNEQFF.

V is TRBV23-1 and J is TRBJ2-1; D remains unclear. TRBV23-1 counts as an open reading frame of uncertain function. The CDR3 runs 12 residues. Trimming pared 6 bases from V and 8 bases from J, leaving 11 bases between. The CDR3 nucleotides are TGCGCCAGCAGATTTCATTTCCATGAGCAGTTCTTC. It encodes CASRFHFHEQFF.

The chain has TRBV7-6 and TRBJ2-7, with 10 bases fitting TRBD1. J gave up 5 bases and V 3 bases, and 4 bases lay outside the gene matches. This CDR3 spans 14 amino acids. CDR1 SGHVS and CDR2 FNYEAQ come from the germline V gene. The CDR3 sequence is CASSLTGGKDEQYF. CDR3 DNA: TGTGCCAGCAGCTTGACAGGGGGCAAGGACGAGCAGTACTTC.

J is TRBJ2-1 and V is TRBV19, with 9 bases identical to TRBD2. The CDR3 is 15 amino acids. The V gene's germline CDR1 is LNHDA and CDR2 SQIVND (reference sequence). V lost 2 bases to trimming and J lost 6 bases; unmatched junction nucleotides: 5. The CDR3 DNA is TGTGCCAGTAGTATAAGTAGCGGGAGCGTCAATGAGCAGTTCTTC. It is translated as CASSISSGSVNEQFF. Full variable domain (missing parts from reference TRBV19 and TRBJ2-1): DGGITQSPKYLFRKEGQNVTLSCEQNLNHDAMYWYRQDPGQGLRLIYYSQIVNDFQKGDIAEGYSVSREKKESFPLTVTSAQKNPTAFYLCASSISSGSVNEQFFGPGTRLTVL.

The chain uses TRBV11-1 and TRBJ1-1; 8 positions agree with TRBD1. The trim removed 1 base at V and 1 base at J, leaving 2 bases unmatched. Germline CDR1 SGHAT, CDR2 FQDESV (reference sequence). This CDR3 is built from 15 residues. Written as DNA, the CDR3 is TGTGCCAGCAGCTTAGGACAGGGGACGAACACTGAAGCTTTCTTT. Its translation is CASSLGQGTNTEAFF.

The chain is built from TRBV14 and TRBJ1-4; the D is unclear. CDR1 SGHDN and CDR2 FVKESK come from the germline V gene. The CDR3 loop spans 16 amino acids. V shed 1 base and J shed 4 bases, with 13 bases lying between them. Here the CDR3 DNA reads TGTGCCAGCAGCCAAGGCGCATGGCCGGGTAATGAAAAACTGTTTTTT. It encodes CASSQGAWPGNEKLFF.

CDR3 region: CASRKGLAGGILITDTQYF. DNA of the CDR3: TGTGCCAGTCGAAAGGGACTAGCGGGAGGTATCCTTATTACAGATACGCAGTATTTT. The rearrangement links TRBV19 to TRBJ2-3; 15 bases match TRBD2. This CDR3 comprises 19 residues. After removal of 8 bases from V and 3 bases from J, the junction contained 15 bases not matched to a gene. From germline, CDR1 is LNHDA and CDR2 SQIVND (reference sequence).

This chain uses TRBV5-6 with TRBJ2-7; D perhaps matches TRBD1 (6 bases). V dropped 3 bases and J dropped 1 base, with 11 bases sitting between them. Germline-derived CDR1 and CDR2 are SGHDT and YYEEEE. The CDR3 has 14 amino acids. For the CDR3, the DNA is TGTGCCAGCAGCTGGTCGACAGGTTCCTACGAGCAGTACTTC. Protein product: CASSWSTGSYEQYF.

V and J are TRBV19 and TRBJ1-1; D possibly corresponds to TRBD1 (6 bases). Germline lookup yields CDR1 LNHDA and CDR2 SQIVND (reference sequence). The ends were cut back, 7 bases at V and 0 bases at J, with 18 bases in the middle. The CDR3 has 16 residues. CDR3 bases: TGTGCCAGTACCACCAGGACAGAAACAATGAACACTGAAGCTTTCTTT. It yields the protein CASTTRTETMNTEAFF.

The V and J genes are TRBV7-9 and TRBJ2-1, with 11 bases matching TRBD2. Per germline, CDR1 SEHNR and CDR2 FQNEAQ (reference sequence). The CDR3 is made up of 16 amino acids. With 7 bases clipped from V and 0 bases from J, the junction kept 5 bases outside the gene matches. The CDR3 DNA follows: TGTGCCAGCAAGGTAGCGGGAGGGAGCTCCTACAATGAGCAGTTCTTC. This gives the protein CASKVAGGSSYNEQFF.

DNA of the CDR3: TGCAGCCCTTTCCCGGCGGGTGGAGGGGAGACCCAGTACTTC. This sequence encodes CSPFPAGGGETQYF. The chain employs TRBV29-1 and TRBJ2-5, with TRBD2 as a possible D gene (6 bases). V was shortened by 8 bases and J by 5 bases, with 21 bases between the two germline ends. Germline lookup yields CDR1 SQVTM and CDR2 ANQGSEA. The CDR3 loop spans 14 amino acids.

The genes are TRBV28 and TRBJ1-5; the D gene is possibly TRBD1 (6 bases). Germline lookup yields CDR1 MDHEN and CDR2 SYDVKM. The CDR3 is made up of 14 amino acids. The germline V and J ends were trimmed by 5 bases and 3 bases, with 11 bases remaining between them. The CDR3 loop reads CASSLAGDNQPQHF. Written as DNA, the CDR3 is TGTGCCAGCAGTCTGGCAGGGGACAATCAGCCCCAGCATTTT. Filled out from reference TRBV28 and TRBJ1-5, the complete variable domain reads DVKVTQSSRYLVKRTGEKVFLECVQDMDHENMFWYRQDPGLGLRLIYFSYDVKMKEKGDIPEGYSVSREKKERFSLILESASTNQTSMYLCASSLAGDNQPQHFGDGTRLSIL.